These 26 T cell receptor beta chains share one sample of origin, sequenced in a study of blood T cells in healthy people across ages. The second PCR ran roughly 7 to 11 cycles with a sample-barcoded 5' primer and J-beta primers. MiXCR, run by TCRdb on the 5' RACE reads, gives a single entry per CDR3 protein. The sample has 1,100,000 or so distinct CDR3 sequences; 45% are singletons. Input material: blood. Receptors originate from a woman aged 55-70 years in good health.

The chain joins TRBV11-2 to TRBJ2-1; no firm D call. The CDR3 has 12 residues. Germline-derived CDR1 and CDR2 are SGHAT and FQNNGV. The ends were cut back, 5 bases at V and 5 bases at J, with 7 bases in the middle. CDR3 DNA sequence: TGTGCCAGCAGCAAGGCAGACAATGAGCAGTTCTTC. Translation: CASSKADNEQFF.

The rearrangement uses TRBV27 and TRBJ1-1; D gene ambiguous. Germline CDR1 MNHEY, CDR2 SMNVEV (reference sequence). V lost 3 bases and J lost 0, with 14 bases in between. The CDR3 extends over 16 amino acids. CDR3 bases: TGTGCCAGCAGTTTGCAAGAGGCGCAGGTGAACACTGAAGCTTTCTTT. Protein product: CASSLQEAQVNTEAFF.

The chain couples TRBV20-1 to TRBJ1-2, with unresolved D. Trimming removed 0 bases from V and 4 bases from J, with 15 bases in between. The CDR3 has 15 amino acids. Germline CDR1 DFQATT, CDR2 SNEGSKA (reference sequence). The CDR3 nucleotides read TGCAGTGCTAGAGATGGCGCAGTTCCCTCCTATGGCTACACCTTC. It codes for CSARDGAVPSYGYTF.

This chain connects TRBV27 to TRBJ2-1; D gene uncertain. Trimming removed 2 bases at V and 7 bases at J, with 9 bases between. Germline values: CDR1 MNHEY, CDR2 SMNVEV (reference sequence). The CDR3 is made up of 13 amino acids. CDR3 sequence: CASSLLGANEQFF. The CDR3 DNA is TGTGCCAGCAGTTTACTTGGCGCGAATGAGCAGTTCTTC.

The V and J genes are TRBV5-4 and TRBJ2-7; D perhaps matches TRBD2 (5 bases). Germline loops: CDR1 SGHNT, CDR2 YYREEE (reference sequence). V lost 1 base, J lost 1 base, and 12 bases lay in between. The CDR3 consists of 15 residues. CDR3 nucleotides: TGTGCCAGCAGCTTGAATGCGGGTCCTTCCTACGAGCAGTACTTC. Its protein is CASSLNAGPSYEQYF. The full variable domain, in which reference TRBV5-4 and TRBJ2-7 provide the parts outside the CDR3, is ETGVTQSPTHLIKTRGQQVTLRCSSQSGHNTVSWYQQALGQGPQFIFQYYREEENGRGNFPPRFSGLQFPNYSSELNVNALELDDSALYLCASSLNAGPSYEQYFGPGTRLTVT.

V gene TRBV4-2 combines with J gene TRBJ1-3, with a tentative D call TRBD1 (6 bases). Germline V CDR1 and CDR2: LGHNA, YNFKEQ. The CDR3 length is 16 residues. The V gene lost 0 bases and the J gene lost 2 bases, with 11 bases spanning the gap. The CDR3: CASSQDPGTTGNTIYF. The CDR3 DNA reads TGTGCCAGCAGCCAAGATCCCGGGACAACTGGAAACACCATATATTTT.

Points on this clonotype: A junction end diverges from the germline sequence, so it may reflect a read error. The rearrangement uses TRBV9 and TRBJ2-4, with 9 bases that match TRBD1. The V gene's germline CDR1 is SGDLS and CDR2 YYNGEE. The CDR3 is 14 amino acids. CDR3 sequence reads: CVSSFTGGVGEQYF. In nucleotides, the CDR3 is TGTGTCAGCAGCTTCACAGGGGGCGTGGGTGAGCAGTACTTC.

This clonotype occurred a few times. The V and J genes are TRBV10-1 and TRBJ2-3, with TRBD2 identical over 10 bases. The CDR3 sequence is 16 residues long. The V gene end was trimmed by 4 bases and the J gene end by 6 bases; junction bases not matched to a gene: 10. CDR1 and CDR2 (germline): WNHNN, SYGVQD (reference sequence). The CDR3: CASSGGLAGVWDTQYF. CDR3 in DNA: TGCGCCAGCAGTGGTGGTCTAGCGGGAGTTTGGGATACGCAGTATTTT.

J is TRBJ2-4 and V is TRBV20-1; D possibly corresponds to TRBD2 (5 bases). The J call may be incorrect, as the DNA end agrees better with TRBJ2-7. Germline V CDR1 and CDR2: DFQATT, SNEGSKA (reference sequence). The CDR3 is 13 amino acids. DNA of the CDR3: TGCAGTGCTGAGGGTTTGGTAGCTGGCGAGCAGTACTTC. This encodes CSAEGLVAGEQYF.

This chain joins TRBV20-1 and TRBJ2-1; 7 bases are shared with TRBD2. The CDR3 contains 19 residues. The germline gives CDR1 DFQATT, CDR2 SNEGSKA (reference sequence). V lost 1 base and J lost 0; bases outside the gene matches: 15. CDR3 residues: CSARAPFGRAGSSYNEQFF. The CDR3 DNA follows: TGCAGTGCTAGAGCCCCCTTTGGAAGAGCGGGGAGCTCCTACAATGAGCAGTTCTTC.

This clonotype turned up a few times. The rearrangement joins TRBV27 to TRBJ2-4, with D hard to call. The J call may be faulty, since TRBJ2-7 better matches the DNA end. The CDR3 covers 15 residues. Germline CDR1 MNHEY, CDR2 SMNVEV (reference sequence). The CDR3: CASSPPGVLAYEQYF. The CDR3 DNA reads as TGTGCCAGCAGTCCCCCAGGAGTATTAGCCTACGAGCAGTACTTC.

This chain connects TRBV29-1 to TRBJ2-2; D might be TRBD1 (5 bases). V was cut by 8 bases and J by 4 bases, with 14 bases left in between. In germline, CDR1 is SQVTM, CDR2 ANQGSEA. The CDR3 is made up of 13 amino acids. CDR3 coding DNA: TGCAGCCAGAGGCAGGGCCTCACCGGGGAGCTGTTTTTT. Residues: CSQRQGLTGELFF.

The rearrangement joins TRBV6-2 or TRBV6-3 to TRBJ1-2; D call uncertain. Trimming shortened V by 2 bases and J by 4 bases, and 11 bases separated the two germline ends. The CDR3 covers 14 residues. CDR1 and CDR2 (germline): MNHEY, SVGEGT. In nucleotides, the CDR3 is TGTGCCAGCAGTTACGAGCCAGATCCCTATGGCTACACCTTC. It is translated as CASSYEPDPYGYTF.

This clonotype turned up a few times. The chain combines TRBV7-2 with TRBJ2-4, with TRBD2 identical over 9 bases. Judging by the DNA end, TRBJ2-7 fits better; the J call may be wrong. Germline values: CDR1 SGHTA, CDR2 FQGNSA. The CDR3 has 16 residues. CDR3 region: CASSLVSGLAPHEQYF. The CDR3 bases are TGTGCCAGCAGCTTAGTAAGCGGACTAGCGCCCCACGAGCAGTACTTC.

The chain is built from TRBV24-1 and TRBJ2-4; 8 bases match TRBD2. Matching the DNA end better, TRBJ2-7 makes the J call doubtful. Germline V CDR1 and CDR2: KGHDR, SFDVKD. The CDR3 has 16 residues. For the CDR3, the DNA is TGTGCCACCAGTGATTTTCGACTAGCGAGAGGACACGAGCAGTACTTC. Its translation: CATSDFRLARGHEQYF.

This chain links TRBV3-1 with TRBJ2-5; the D gene is possibly TRBD1 (8 bases). Per the germline V gene, CDR1 is LGHDT and CDR2 is YNNKEL (reference sequence). This CDR3 has 14 residues. The ends were cut back, 4 bases at V and 11 bases at J, with 20 bases in the middle. Here the CDR3 reads CASSRQGSAGEQYF. The DNA for the CDR3 is TGTGCCAGCAGCCGACAGGGGAGTGCGGGAGAGCAGTACTTC.

The genes are TRBV5-1 and TRBJ2-1; 11 nucleotides line up with TRBD1. Trimming removed 3 bases from V and 6 bases from J; junction bases left unmatched: 8. In germline, CDR1 is SGHRS, CDR2 YFSETQ. The CDR3 is 16 residues long. The CDR3 sequence is CASSSTGTGGSNEQFF. The DNA of the CDR3 is TGCGCCAGCAGCTCAACCGGGACAGGGGGGAGCAATGAGCAGTTCTTC.

The chain couples TRBV28 to TRBJ1-5; no reliable D call. Germline values: CDR1 MDHEN, CDR2 SYDVKM. The V end lost 6 bases, the J end lost 7 bases, and 13 bases lay between the germline ends. The CDR3 spans 13 residues. The CDR3 sequence: CASRGPLGQPQHF. CDR3 nucleotide sequence: TGTGCCAGCAGAGGCCCTTTAGGCCAGCCCCAGCATTTT.

This clonotype occurred a few times. The V call is TRBV29-1, the J call TRBJ2-1; 9 bases align to TRBD2. This CDR3 has 13 amino acids. Losses at the gene ends were 6 bases for V and 9 bases for J; bases not matched to a gene: 9. Germline V gives CDR1 SQVTM, CDR2 ANQGSEA. Here the CDR3 DNA reads TGCAGCGTCGTCGGCGGGAGGGGGGGTGAGCAGTTCTTC. This sequence encodes CSVVGGRGGEQFF.

The gene calls are TRBV5-6 and TRBJ2-3; 7 bases match TRBD2. Looked up from germline, CDR1 is SGHDT and CDR2 is YYEEEE. The CDR3 runs 17 residues. The ends lost 1 base at V and 4 bases at J; junction bases unmatched: 12. The CDR3 protein is CASSLNPTSRLSDTQYF. The CDR3 DNA sequence: TGTGCCAGCAGCTTGAATCCGACTAGCCGGTTGTCAGATACGCAGTATTTT.

This clonotype was counted between two and nine times. The CDR3 reads CASSLAPPLAGTFTDTQYF. The CDR3 region has the DNA TGTGCCAGCAGCTTAGCACCCCCTCTTGCGGGGACTTTCACAGATACGCAGTATTTT. The chain combines TRBV7-6 with TRBJ2-3; maybe TRBD2 (6 bases). V was pared by 0 bases and J by 2 bases, with 21 bases between. Germline lookup yields CDR1 SGHVS and CDR2 FNYEAQ. CDR3 size: 19 residues.

The chain carries TRBV7-3 and TRBJ1-4; 8 bases fit TRBD1. The ends lost 5 bases at V and 8 bases at J; junction bases unmatched: 7. The CDR3 has 14 residues. Germline loops: CDR1 SGHTA, CDR2 FQGTGA. The CDR3, as DNA: TGTGCCAGCAGCACGACCGGGACAGGAGAAAAACTGTTTTTT. Its translation: CASSTTGTGEKLFF.

J is TRBJ2-1 and V is TRBV14; D is ambiguous. Trimming stripped 1 base from V and 9 bases from J, with 7 bases between. Germline V gene lookup returns CDR1 SGHDN and CDR2 FVKESK. The CDR3 is 12 residues long. This chain's CDR3 is CASSQVRGEQFF. CDR3 bases: TGTGCCAGCAGCCAAGTCCGTGGTGAGCAGTTCTTC.

This clonotype occurred a few times. The chain combines TRBV18 with TRBJ1-2; D ambiguous. The germline gives CDR1 KGHSH, CDR2 LQKENI. The CDR3 is made up of 14 amino acids. V lost 3 bases to trimming and J lost 6 bases, with 14 bases between them. CDR3 nucleotide sequence: TGTGCCAGCTCACCCAAGGCTGGGGAGAATGGCTACACCTTC. Residues: CASSPKAGENGYTF.

The rearrangement links TRBV7-3 to TRBJ2-1; tentative D call: TRBD2 (6 bases). CDR1 is SGHTA, CDR2 FQGTGA, per germline. The CDR3 consists of 17 residues. Trimming cost V 0 bases and J 0 bases, with 12 bases left between them. For the CDR3, the DNA is TGTGCCAGCAGCTTAACGCGGGGCATGAGCTCCTACAATGAGCAGTTCTTC. Translated: CASSLTRGMSSYNEQFF.

The rearrangement joins TRBV28 to TRBJ1-1; D not certain. Germline CDR1 is MDHEN and CDR2 is SYDVKM. The V and J ends lost 6 bases and 7 bases respectively, with 18 bases between them. This CDR3 is 14 amino acids long. The CDR3 region is CASSLDTSGGEAFF. The CDR3 coding sequence is TGTGCCAGCAGCTTAGATACCTCGGGAGGTGAAGCTTTCTTT.